This entry lists 9 T cell receptor beta chains sequenced from one sample in a study of low-dose radiotherapy and immunotherapy resistance in tumors. Alpha- and beta-chain coverage of first-strand cDNA came from TRAV- and TRBV-specific primers. TCRs were amplified for roughly 22 PCR cycles with a constant-region primer and V-primer adapter. One entry per CDR3 protein, called by TCRdb with MiXCR from the reads. This table has about 9,800 distinct CDR3 sequences, around 80% appearing once. These receptors originate from a human donor with advanced metastatic prostate, ovarian, gallbladder or colorectal cancer (not recorded which). This table probably holds off-target reads from a library built for another chain.

The J gene is TRBJ2-2, the V gene TRBV28; 8 bases line up with TRBD1. After removal of 6 bases from V and 5 bases from J, the junction contained 11 bases not matched to a gene. CDR1 and CDR2 from the germline V gene are MDHEN and SYDVKM. The CDR3 runs 16 residues. CDR3 DNA sequence: TGTGCCAGCAGCGGCCCGGGCAGGGGGCGAACCGGGGAGCTGTTTTTT. This encodes CASSGPGRGRTGELFF.

CDR3 loop: CATSRATGATGELFF. In DNA, the CDR3 is TGTGCCACCAGCAGGGCGACAGGGGCCACCGGGGAGCTGTTTTTT. The chain recombines TRBV15 with TRBJ2-2, with TRBD1 matching over 8 bases. Looked up from germline, CDR1 is LNHNV and CDR2 is YYDKDF (reference sequence). There are 15 residues in the CDR3. J gave up 4 bases and V 3 bases, and 4 bases lay outside the gene matches.

This clonotype was seen only a few times. V usage is TRBV29-1 and J usage is TRBJ2-7; 7 bases align to TRBD1. Trimming cost V 5 bases and J 0 bases; bases outside gene matches: 4. The CDR3 consists of 13 residues. Germline-derived CDR1 and CDR2 are SQVTM and ANQGSEA. The CDR3, as DNA: TGCAGCGTTATGGACAGGCTCTCCTACGAGCAGTACTTC. Protein sequence: CSVMDRLSYEQYF.

The V and J genes are TRBV5-1 and TRBJ1-2, with TRBD1 matching over 7 bases. Trimming cost V 4 bases and J 4 bases; bases outside gene matches: 10. This CDR3 region has 15 residues. The V gene's germline CDR1 is SGHRS and CDR2 YFSETQ. In nucleotides, the CDR3 is TGCGCCAGCAGCCCGGGGACAGAGGATAGCTATGGCTACACCTTC. Amino acid sequence: CASSPGTEDSYGYTF. The full variable domain, rest sourced from reference TRBV5-1 and TRBJ1-2, is KAGVTQTPRYLIKTRGQQVTLSCSPISGHRSVSWYQQTPGQGLQFLFEYFSETQRNKGNFPGRFSGRQFSNSRSEMNVSTLELGDSALYLCASSPGTEDSYGYTFGSGTRLTVV.

The chain is built from TRBV7-2 and TRBJ1-6, with TRBD1 identical over 8 bases. The germline CDR1 and CDR2 sequences are SGHTA and FQGNSA. This CDR3 has 14 amino acids. J gave up 9 bases and V 5 bases, and 6 bases lay outside the gene matches. CDR3 loop: CASSRGTGFSPLHF. In DNA, the CDR3 is TGTGCCAGCAGCCGAGGGACAGGTTTTTCACCCCTCCACTTT.

This clonotype has a single count. This rearrangement joins TRBV4-2 to TRBJ2-3, with TRBD2 identical over 14 bases. The length of the CDR3 is 17 residues. The J segment lost 6 bases and the V segment lost 4 bases, leaving 9 bases of the junction unmatched. Per the germline V gene, CDR1 is LGHNA and CDR2 is YNFKEQ. DNA of the CDR3: TGTGCCAGCAGCCGCTCCGGACTAGCGGGAGGTACGGATACGCAGTATTTT. This gives the protein CASSRSGLAGGTDTQYF.

The sample holds one count of this clonotype. J is TRBJ2-3 and V is TRBV5-1; 10 positions agree with TRBD2. Germline V gene lookup returns CDR1 SGHRS and CDR2 YFSETQ. CDR3 length: 14 amino acids. Trimming took 2 bases from V and 6 from J; bases not matched to a gene: 3. CDR3 nucleotide sequence: TGCGCCAGCAGCTTAGCGGGAGGGTCGGATACGCAGTATTTT. This encodes CASSLAGGSDTQYF. The whole variable domain, remainder taken from reference TRBV5-1 and TRBJ2-3, is KAGVTQTPRYLIKTRGQQVTLSCSPISGHRSVSWYQQTPGQGLQFLFEYFSETQRNKGNFPGRFSGRQFSNSRSEMNVSTLELGDSALYLCASSLAGGSDTQYFGPGTRLTVL.

This chain uses TRBV28 with TRBJ1-5, with a possible D match to TRBD1 (5 bases). The V gene lost 2 bases and the J gene lost 2 bases, with 13 bases spanning the gap. Germline V CDR1 and CDR2: MDHEN, SYDVKM. The CDR3 runs to 16 residues. The CDR3 DNA is TGTGCCAGCAGTTTAGCGGCAGGGTCTCGCAATCAGCCCCAGCATTTT. It specifies CASSLAAGSRNQPQHF. Full variable domain (rest looked up from reference TRBV28 and TRBJ1-5): DVKVTQSSRYLVKRTGEKVFLECVQDMDHENMFWYRQDPGLGLRLIYFSYDVKMKEKGDIPEGYSVSREKKERFSLILESASTNQTSMYLCASSLAAGSRNQPQHFGDGTRLSIL.

J is TRBJ2-7 and V is TRBV30; weak D call: TRBD2 (6 bases). There are 14 residues in the CDR3. The V and J ends lost 4 bases and 2 bases respectively, with 15 bases between them. The germline CDR1 and CDR2 sequences are GTSNPN and SVGIG (reference sequence). Here the CDR3 reads CAWIGRDSPYEQYF. CDR3 DNA: TGTGCCTGGATCGGCCGGGACTCCCCCTACGAGCAGTACTTC.